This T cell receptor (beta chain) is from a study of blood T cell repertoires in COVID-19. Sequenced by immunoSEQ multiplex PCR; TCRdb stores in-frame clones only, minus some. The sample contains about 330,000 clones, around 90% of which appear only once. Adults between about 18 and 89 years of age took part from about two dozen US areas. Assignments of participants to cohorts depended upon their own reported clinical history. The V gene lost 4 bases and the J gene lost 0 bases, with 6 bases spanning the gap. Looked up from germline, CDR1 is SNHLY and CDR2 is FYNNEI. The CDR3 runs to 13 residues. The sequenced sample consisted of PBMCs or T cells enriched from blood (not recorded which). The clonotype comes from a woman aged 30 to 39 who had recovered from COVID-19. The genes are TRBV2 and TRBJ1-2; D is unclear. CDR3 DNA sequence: TGTGCCAGCAGTGGGAGAGCTAACTATGGCTACACCTTC. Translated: CASSGRANYGYTF.